Each of the 12 T cell receptor beta chains below was sequenced from the same sample in a study of T cells in Graves' hyperthyroidism and ophthalmopathy. Amplification of TCR beta CDR3 regions was performed using RNA transcripts as template. The TCR CDR3 was amplified in a first-round RT-PCR using the HTBI primer set. Via MiXCR, TCRdb re-called the multiplex PCR reads, giving one row per CDR3 protein. The sample yields some 700,000 distinct CDR3 sequences, 15% to 20% seen once. Sequenced: blood. These receptor sequences come from a man aged 50 to 59 with Graves' hyperthyroidism.

This clonotype has a count of ten or more. The chain joins TRBV7-2 to TRBJ1-2; D unresolved. The ends were cut back, 3 bases at V and 5 bases at J, with 7 bases in the middle. Germline lookup yields CDR1 SGHTA and CDR2 FQGNSA. This CDR3 has 12 residues. DNA of the CDR3: TGTGCCAGCAGCTTGCTGGAATATGGCTACACCTTC. It encodes CASSLLEYGYTF.

The chain combines TRBV6-2 or TRBV6-3 with TRBJ1-5; D gene ambiguous. V was cut by 8 bases and J by 5 bases, with 16 bases left in between. Germline lookup yields CDR1 MNHEY and CDR2 SVGEGT. The CDR3 runs to 14 residues. The CDR3 reads CASSSTPRDQPQHF. For the CDR3, the DNA is TGTGCCAGCTCTTCGACTCCTCGAGATCAGCCCCAGCATTTT.

This clonotype showed up many times. This rearrangement joins TRBV11-2 to TRBJ2-5; D may be TRBD1 or TRBD2 (5 bases each). The V gene lost 0 bases and the J gene lost 2 bases, with 7 bases spanning the gap. The length of the CDR3 is 14 residues. Germline CDR1 reads SGHAT; CDR2 reads FQNNGV. DNA for the CDR3: TGTGCCAGCAGCTTAGATGGGGGACAAGAGACCCAGTACTTC. It codes for CASSLDGGQETQYF.

Many counts were recorded for this clonotype. CDR3 bases: TGTGCCAGTAAACCGGACGGAAGGAGCACCGGGGAGCTGTTTTTT. It encodes CASKPDGRSTGELFF. The V call is TRBV2, the J call TRBJ2-2; no clear D. V lost 9 bases and J 4 bases, leaving 18 bases between the germline ends. CDR1 is SNHLY, CDR2 FYNNEI, per germline. This CDR3 comprises 15 residues.

This clonotype was seen many times. The genes are TRBV2 and TRBJ2-5, with TRBD1 matching over 8 bases. Germline assignment: CDR1 SNHLY and CDR2 FYNNEI. Trimming cost V 3 bases and J 5 bases; bases outside gene matches: 11. The CDR3 sequence is 16 residues long. The CDR3 here is CASSERRTGQGETQYF. The CDR3 DNA reads TGTGCCAGCAGTGAGAGGAGGACAGGGCAAGGGGAGACCCAGTACTTC.

This chain links TRBV11-3 with TRBJ2-3, with 12 bases fitting TRBD2. Germline V lookup: CDR1 SGHNT, CDR2 YENEEA. J was trimmed by 6 bases and V by 2 bases; bases with no gene match: 15. This CDR3 has 19 amino acids. CDR3 in amino acids: CASSLTGTGLAGPLDTQYF. The CDR3 DNA reads as TGTGCCAGCAGCTTAACAGGCACCGGACTAGCGGGACCCCTGGATACGCAGTATTTT.

The chain uses TRBV12-3 or TRBV12-4 and TRBJ1-2, with D tentatively TRBD1 (5 bases). V was cut by 1 base and J by 2 bases, with 8 bases left in between. This CDR3 contains 14 residues. CDR3: CASSLGGVNYGYTF. The CDR3 nucleotides are TGTGCCAGCAGTTTAGGGGGCGTGAACTATGGCTACACCTTC.

There are many counts of this clonotype. The chain joins TRBV28 to TRBJ1-6; the D is unclear. Germline CDR1 MDHEN, CDR2 SYDVKM. The V and J ends lost 5 bases and 14 bases respectively, with 10 bases between them. This CDR3 comprises 11 residues. CDR3 loop: CASSPGGALHF. As DNA, the CDR3 is TGTGCCAGCAGTCCGGGTGGGGCCCTCCACTTT.

The gene calls are TRBV3-1 and TRBJ2-7; D gene ambiguous. Germline CDR1 and CDR2: LGHDT and YNNKEL (reference sequence). Deletions cut 5 bases from V and 7 bases from J, with 15 bases between. The CDR3 is 13 residues long. The CDR3 sequence: CASSFRAEGEQYF. The CDR3 DNA reads TGTGCCAGCAGCTTCCGGGCCGAAGGGGAGCAGTACTTC.

The chain recombines TRBV7-2 with TRBJ1-2, with a weak D call TRBD1 (6 bases). The length of the CDR3 is 14 residues. Germline-derived CDR1 and CDR2 are SGHTA and FQGNSA. Trimming stripped 1 base from V and 6 bases from J, with 12 bases between. The CDR3 is CASSLVGQSHGYTF. CDR3 nucleotide sequence: TGTGCCAGCAGCTTAGTCGGACAGTCCCATGGCTACACCTTC.

This clonotype was observed a handful of times. This clone may be a read error of a much larger clone one base away. The rearrangement uses TRBV7-9 and TRBJ2-5; TRBD2 matches at 7 bases. Looked up from germline, CDR1 is SEHNR and CDR2 is FQNEAQ (reference sequence). The CDR3 extends over 18 amino acids. CDR3 sequence reads: CASSLAISGLAIEEAQYF. In DNA, the CDR3 is TGTGCCAGCAGCTTAGCGATTAGCGGGCTTGCCATAGAAGAGGCCCAGTACTTC.

There are a few counts of this clonotype. This rearrangement joins TRBV14 to TRBJ2-1, with TRBD2 identical over 11 bases. The CDR3 contains 15 residues. Germline CDR1 SGHDN, CDR2 FVKESK. Trimming at V came to 4 bases and at J to 10 bases, leaving 9 bases not matched to a gene. The CDR3 protein is CASSPSGLAAGEQFF. The CDR3 DNA reads TGTGCCAGCAGCCCGTCGGGACTAGCGGCTGGGGAGCAGTTCTTC.